One sample yielded the 2 T cell receptor beta chains listed below, sequenced in a study of cytomegalovirus exposure and HLA in healthy donors. PCR amplification relied on 60 Vbeta primers (plus 13 Jbeta primers). Repertoires were generated with immunoSEQ multiplex PCR, while TCRdb's copy carries only in-frame clones and drops some. Its table records about 99,000 clones. Sequenced: PBMCs. These TCRs come from a man between 40 and 49 years old in good health and CMV-seronegative.

CDR3 sequence (DNA): TGTGCCAGCAGCGGAGACAGCTATGGCTACACCTTC. Amino acids: CASSGDSYGYTF. This rearrangement joins TRBV7-2 to TRBJ1-2; D possibly corresponds to TRBD1 (5 bases). Germline V CDR1 and CDR2: SGHTA, FQGNSA. V lost 5 bases and J 4 bases, leaving 8 bases between the germline ends. CDR3 length equals 12 residues.

This chain links TRBV2 with TRBJ1-2, with D possibly being TRBD1 (5 bases). Germline V gene data show CDR1 as SNHLY and CDR2 as FYNNEI. This CDR3 has 11 residues. The germline V and J ends were trimmed by 8 bases and 8 bases, with 12 bases remaining between them. The CDR3 DNA follows: TGTGCCAGCTCCAGACAGCGCGGCTACACCTTC. The encoded protein is CASSRQRGYTF.